Listed below are T cell receptor beta chains from one sample, sequenced in a study of a mutant IDH1 vaccine in newly diagnosed glioma. What these receptors recognize is not known. Libraries were prepared by immunoSEQ multiplex PCR; TCRdb keeps only in-frame clonotypes and omits some of them. Among some 63,000 clones listed, roughly four fifths were seen once. The sequencing here drew on PBMCs, taken from a glioma patient whose treatment included an IDH1 peptide vaccine. The receptors were sampled from a man aged 45-60 years with glioma. The CDR3 runs from the conserved cysteine through the conserved F or W. Not all rows give a size; the values are once, few, many and, for expanded clones, a class.

cdr3_aa	v_call	cdr3_length	j_call	clone_size
CASSHVGGESYEQYF	TRBV7-9	15	TRBJ2-7	-
CASSHPYNEQFF	TRBV14	12	TRBJ2-1	-
CASSPRVLGTGGAYNEQFF	TRBV7-9	19	TRBJ2-1	many
CAGASSNQPQHF	TRBV6-6	12	TRBJ1-5	-
CAWSVVISGANVLTF	TRBV30	15	TRBJ2-6	-
CASSESGEDSPLHF	TRBV2	14	TRBJ1-6	-
CATTDSGQFFYEQYF	TRBV5-4	15	TRBJ2-7	few
CASSLEGRREAFF	TRBV5-5	13	TRBJ1-1	-
CAIASGTGSNEKLFF	TRBV10-3	15	TRBJ1-4	-
CAWSVRGKGYTF	TRBV30	12	TRBJ1-2	-
CSVEESQGPEAFF	TRBV29-1	13	TRBJ1-1	-
CSVALYTGELFF	TRBV29-1	12	TRBJ2-2	-
CAISPREDGYTF	TRBV10-3	12	TRBJ1-2	few
CASSEDLSLGETQYF	TRBV2	15	TRBJ2-5	-
CASSPRAGGFSGANVLTF	TRBV5-6	18	TRBJ2-6	-
CAWSVRPATMYF	TRBV30	12	TRBJ2-7	few
CASSRLAGPNEQFF	TRBV6-5	14	TRBJ2-1	-
CATSRGLVEQETQYF	TRBV15	15	TRBJ2-5	-
CASSFPEGTEAFF	TRBV13	13	TRBJ1-1	-
CSARSVDTQYF	TRBV20-1	11	TRBJ2-3	-
CASSFFGQLNEKLFF	TRBV19	15	TRBJ1-4	-
CASSLQASSYEQYF	TRBV7-9	14	TRBJ2-7	few
CASSTRQGAKWGTEAFF	TRBV7-8	17	TRBJ1-1	-
CASSLPGLRPDEQFF	TRBV27	15	TRBJ2-1	-
CASSHEEAIAFF	TRBV6-6	12	TRBJ1-1	-
CASSLSSGGPSYEQYF	TRBV7-6	16	TRBJ2-7	-
CASRVFGDTQYF	TRBV2	12	TRBJ2-3	-
CASSSKQGAGYEQYF	TRBV7-6	15	TRBJ2-7	few
CAGGRGTGANVLTF	TRBV30	14	TRBJ2-6	-
CAISGTEGGGYTF	TRBV10-3	13	TRBJ1-2	-
CASSLQGRNTEAFF	TRBV13	14	TRBJ1-1	-
CASSLSRGGSRETQYF	TRBV27	16	TRBJ2-5	-
CASSLLAGEGKNEKLFF	TRBV5-6	17	TRBJ1-4	few
CASSWEGQGGYTF	TRBV5-4	13	TRBJ1-2	-
CASSYTAEAFF	TRBV5-6	11	TRBJ1-1	-
CASVRDHYGYTF	TRBV6-1	12	TRBJ1-2	-
CATGEGDVVLTDTQYF	TRBV30	16	TRBJ2-3	-
CASSQATSPYEQYF	TRBV7-9	14	TRBJ2-7	few
CASSVGTGGPGTEAFF	TRBV9	16	TRBJ1-1	once
CASSRGQYTDTQYF	TRBV7-9	14	TRBJ2-3	-
CASSLAQGWETQYF	TRBV7-9	14	TRBJ2-5	-
CASSLASRSGNTIYF	TRBV7-2	15	TRBJ1-3	-
CASTGVTEAFF	TRBV6-5	11	TRBJ1-1	-
CASSFPDRGSPLHF	TRBV2	14	TRBJ1-6	-
CASSAAGGTSAGGYTF	TRBV7-2	16	TRBJ1-2	-
CASSMQDRDYGYTF	TRBV6-5	14	TRBJ1-2	once
CASRMARRQGAAGELFF	TRBV28	17	TRBJ2-2	-
CASSGRPNTGELFF	TRBV7-9	14	TRBJ2-2	-
CASSLDPGGSTDTQYF	TRBV5-4	16	TRBJ2-3	-
CASMAPYGYTF	TRBV19	11	TRBJ1-2	few
CAQRRDRGAVNTEAFF	TRBV2	16	TRBJ1-1	once
CASRRDPSSTNEKLFF	TRBV7-9	16	TRBJ1-4	-
CAVGRHYEQYF	TRBV6-1	11	TRBJ2-7	-
CASSSSGAAGYGYTF	TRBV7-9	15	TRBJ1-2	once
CAWTQDADNEQFF	TRBV30	13	TRBJ2-1	-
CASSSLGAVEQFF	TRBV11-3	13	TRBJ2-1	-
CASSQIQGQGEGYTF	TRBV4-2	15	TRBJ1-2	-